The 29 T cell receptor beta chains listed next were all sequenced from one sample in a study of neurological immune-mediated disorders. One entry per CDR3 protein results from TCRdb running MiXCR on the 5' RACE reads. The profile shows roughly 80,000 distinct CDR3 sequences, more than 15% of them singletons. Sequencing was done on a sample of PBMCs. The receptor source for this set is a woman in her forties in good health.

In its sample, this clonotype was seen many times. The chain joins TRBV12-3 or TRBV12-4 to TRBJ2-3; TRBD2 aligns across 10 bases. The CDR3 is 19 residues long. Unmatched junction bases numbered 19, after V lost 7 bases and J lost 3 bases. As DNA, the CDR3 is TGTGCCAGCATCCCTGCGGGGGCCGGACCGGGACTAGCGACAGATACGCAGTATTTT. Translating gives CASIPAGAGPGLATDTQYF.

This clonotype was recorded at least ten times. V usage is TRBV5-1 and J usage is TRBJ2-7; 7 bases fit TRBD1. Germline-derived CDR1 and CDR2 are SGHRS and YFSETQ. CDR3 length: 15 residues. The V segment lost 5 bases and the J segment 0 bases; nucleotides outside the gene matches: 8. CDR3 sequence reads: CASRTEDRSSYEQYF. The CDR3 DNA reads as TGCGCCAGCAGGACAGAGGACAGGAGCTCCTACGAGCAGTACTTC.

This clonotype has more than one count but fewer than ten. The chain is built from TRBV12-5 and TRBJ2-5, with a tentative D call TRBD2 (6 bases). The CDR3 is 12 amino acids. The V end was cut by 3 bases, the J end by 10 bases, with 12 bases between. The germline CDR1 and CDR2 sequences are LGHNT and FRNRAP. The CDR3: CASGFSGRDQYF. CDR3 DNA: TGTGCTAGTGGTTTCTCCGGGCGGGACCAGTACTTC.

This clonotype was detected a few times. This chain connects TRBV3-1 to TRBJ2-3; D uncertain. V was shortened by 6 bases and J by 2 bases, with 12 bases between the two germline ends. Germline CDR1 is LGHDT and CDR2 is YNNKEL (reference sequence). The CDR3 consists of 14 residues. The CDR3 reads CASSPTDLTDTQYF. The CDR3 coding sequence is TGTGCCAGCAGTCCTACGGACCTCACAGATACGCAGTATTTT.

As concerns this clonotype: This may be a read error: a much more frequent sequence differs by one nucleotide. The chain recombines TRBV15 with TRBJ2-1; 7 positions match TRBD1. Germline CDR1 and CDR2: LNHNV and YYDKDF (reference sequence). There are 14 residues in the CDR3. V shed 3 bases, J shed 6 bases, and the junction held 5 bases outside the gene matches. The CDR3 sequence: CATSREGGTNEQFF. The DNA of the CDR3 is TGTGCCACCAGCAGGGAAGGGGGCACCAATGAGCAGTTCTTC.

In this sample, this clonotype turned up many times. J is TRBJ2-1 and V is TRBV12-3 or TRBV12-4, with D tentatively TRBD1 (6 bases). Trimming took 3 bases from V and 16 from J, leaving 13 bases between them. This CDR3 has 11 amino acids. In DNA form, the CDR3 reads TGTGCCAGCAGTTTTACAGGGTTCGGATTCTTC. Protein product: CASSFTGFGFF.

This clonotype showed up many times. The genes are TRBV7-2 and TRBJ2-5; D tentatively fits TRBD1 or TRBD2 (5 bases each). Between the trimmed V and J ends, which lost 10 bases and 9 bases, there was a span of 12 bases. Germline V gene sequence: CDR1 SGHTA, CDR2 FQGNSA. The CDR3 runs to 10 residues. This CDR3 reads CAIALGAQYF. CDR3 DNA sequence: TGTGCCATAGCCCTGGGGGCCCAGTACTTC.

This rearrangement joins TRBV5-1 to TRBJ2-7, with D tentatively TRBD1 or TRBD2 (6 bases each). The V gene's germline CDR1 is SGHRS and CDR2 YFSETQ. CDR3 length equals 15 residues. The V and J ends lost 2 bases and 1 base respectively, with 13 bases between them. This CDR3 reads CASSFSGGQSYEQYF. In DNA, the CDR3 is TGCGCCAGCAGCTTTAGTGGGGGGCAGTCCTACGAGCAGTACTTC.

At least ten counts were recorded for this clonotype. The J gene is TRBJ2-7, the V gene TRBV20-1, with D perhaps TRBD1 (5 bases). The CDR3 totals 13 residues. V lost 3 bases and J 5 bases, leaving 14 bases between the germline ends. The V gene's germline CDR1 is DFQATT and CDR2 SNEGSKA (reference sequence). In nucleotides, the CDR3 is TGCAGTGCTAGCCGGGCGCCCAGGGACGAGCAGTACTTC. This sequence encodes CSASRAPRDEQYF.

The V call is TRBV5-4, the J call TRBJ1-5; D gene unclear. The germline V and J ends were trimmed by 0 bases and 4 bases, with 5 bases remaining between them. CDR3 size: 13 residues. CDR1 and CDR2 (germline): SGHNT, YYREEE (reference sequence). In nucleotides, the CDR3 is TGTGCCAGCAGCTTGGGGCAAAATCAGCCCCAGCATTTT. It encodes CASSLGQNQPQHF. Filled out from reference TRBV5-4 and TRBJ1-5, the complete variable domain reads ETGVTQSPTHLIKTRGQQVTLRCSSQSGHNTVSWYQQALGQGPQFIFQYYREEENGRGNFPPRFSGLQFPNYSSELNVNALELDDSALYLCASSLGQNQPQHFGDGTRLSIL.

The genes are TRBV20-1 and TRBJ1-1, with D uncertain. Trimming shortened V by 6 bases and J by 0 bases, and 14 bases separated the two germline ends. The germline CDR1 and CDR2 sequences are DFQATT and SNEGSKA (reference sequence). This CDR3 comprises 14 residues. As DNA, the CDR3 is TGCAGTGCGACCCTTACCCCCGTGAACACTGAAGCTTTCTTT. This sequence encodes CSATLTPVNTEAFF.

At least ten counts were recorded for this clonotype. V and J are TRBV6-5 and TRBJ2-6; D unclear. CDR1 MNHEY and CDR2 SVGAGI come from the germline V gene. V shed 7 bases and J shed 0 bases, with 10 bases lying between them. CDR3 length: 15 residues. The CDR3 nucleotides read TGTGCCAGCACCGACGGTAGCTCTGGGGCCAACGTCCTGACTTTC. This encodes CASTDGSSGANVLTF.

This clonotype appeared many times. The rearrangement links TRBV12-3 or TRBV12-4 to TRBJ2-1; 9 nucleotides line up with TRBD1. The CDR3 runs to 15 residues. V was clipped by 6 bases and J by 6 bases; unmatched bases: 9. CDR3 nucleotide sequence: TGTGCCAGCAGGTCCTCCGGGACAGGGACCAATGAGCAGTTCTTC. Amino acids: CASRSSGTGTNEQFF.

This clonotype was recorded many times. The chain carries TRBV6-1 and TRBJ1-3; D is undetermined. The germline CDR1 and CDR2 sequences are MNHNS and SASEGT. The CDR3 length is 12 residues. V lost 6 bases, J lost 0 bases, and 3 bases lay in between. The CDR3 sequence is CASRFSGNTIYF. CDR3 in DNA: TGTGCCAGCAGGTTCTCTGGAAACACCATATATTTT.

This clonotype was seen many times. The limits of the CDR3 on the DNA are not certain, so only TCRdb's listed CDR3 is given. The rearrangement joins TRBV25-1 to TRBJ1-2. Germline lookup yields CDR1 MGHDK and CDR2 SYGVNS. The CDR3 is 14 amino acids in total, end residues counted. CDR3 protein: CASSEFWRGYGYTF.

V and J are TRBV20-1 and TRBJ1-5; no clear D gene. The CDR3 sequence is 14 residues long. V was trimmed by 6 bases and J by 0 bases, leaving 12 bases between them. Germline V CDR1 and CDR2: DFQATT, SNEGSKA (reference sequence). Here the CDR3 reads CSAEEGGSNQPQHF. The CDR3 bases are TGCAGTGCCGAGGAGGGTGGTAGCAATCAGCCCCAGCATTTT.

This clonotype has a count of ten or more. The V gene is TRBV10-3, the J gene TRBJ2-1, with TRBD2 matching over 14 bases. The CDR3 sequence is 16 residues long. CDR1 is ENHRY, CDR2 SYGVKD, per germline. Losses at the gene ends were 4 bases for V and 4 bases for J; bases not matched to a gene: 3. DNA for the CDR3: TGTGCCATCAGTGCCGGGACTAGCGGGGGATACAATGAGCAGTTCTTC. Translating gives CAISAGTSGGYNEQFF.

In this sample, this clonotype turned up a few times. The chain recombines TRBV11-1 with TRBJ1-1; TRBD1 might be the D (5 bases). This CDR3 spans 13 amino acids. The germline CDR1 and CDR2 sequences are SGHAT and FQDESV (reference sequence). V was cut by 4 bases and J by 7 bases, with 13 bases left in between. CDR3 sequence reads: CASSSLGTVEAFF. For the CDR3, the DNA is TGTGCCAGCAGCTCGCTCGGGACGGTTGAAGCTTTCTTT.

This clonotype showed up many times. The V and J genes are TRBV29-1 and TRBJ1-4; 10 nucleotides line up with TRBD1. Germline trimming cut 4 bases from V and 3 bases from J; bases unmatched to any gene: 5. CDR1 is SQVTM and CDR2 is ANQGSEA in the germline V gene. This CDR3 has 15 residues. Here the CDR3 DNA reads TGCAGCGTTGGACGGACAGGGGGGCCTAATGAAAAACTGTTTTTT. Translating it yields CSVGRTGGPNEKLFF.

This clonotype occurred many times. The DNA for the CDR3 is TGCAGTGCGCAGCCCTCTCAGGGCCCCGGAAACACCATATATTTT. Protein: CSAQPSQGPGNTIYF. This chain links TRBV20-1 with TRBJ1-3; TRBD1 might be the D (5 bases). V was trimmed by 6 bases and J by 4 bases, leaving 19 bases between them. CDR1 and CDR2 (germline): DFQATT, SNEGSKA (reference sequence). The CDR3 sequence is 15 residues long.

This clonotype came up many times. The V and J genes are TRBV19 and TRBJ1-2; D is ambiguous. The CDR3 is made up of 12 amino acids. Germline CDR1 LNHDA, CDR2 SQIVND (reference sequence). The germline V and J ends were trimmed by 4 bases and 4 bases, with 7 bases remaining between them. The CDR3 protein is CASSTDGYGYTF. In DNA, the CDR3 is TGTGCCAGTAGTACGGACGGCTATGGCTACACCTTC.

As to this clonotype: An end of the junction differs from the germline gene, which may be a read error. The chain couples TRBV3-1 to TRBJ1-1, with D unclear. CDR3 length: 11 residues. Germline values: CDR1 LGHDT, CDR2 YNNKEL (reference sequence). The DNA of the CDR3 is TGTGCCAGCAGCCATAACACTGAAACTTTCTTT. Its translation: CASSHNTETFF.

This clonotype has a handful of counts. The V gene is TRBV5-1, the J gene TRBJ2-1; D may be TRBD1 (6 bases). Trimming stripped 3 bases from V and 4 bases from J, with 14 bases between. CDR1 and CDR2 from the germline V gene are SGHRS and YFSETQ. The CDR3 contains 15 residues. CDR3 region: CASSSGTLSYNEQFF. The CDR3, as DNA: TGCGCCAGCAGCTCCGGGACACTATCTTACAATGAGCAGTTCTTC.

There are many counts of this clonotype. The chain couples TRBV5-1 to TRBJ1-2, with 7 positions matching TRBD1. This CDR3 spans 14 amino acids. Trimming took 1 base from V and 2 from J; bases not matched to a gene: 2. Per germline, CDR1 SGHRS and CDR2 YFSETQ. CDR3 nucleotides: TGCGCCAGCAGCTTGCCGACAGGGAACTATGGCTACACCTTC. This gives the protein CASSLPTGNYGYTF.

This clonotype was recorded at least ten times. V gene TRBV7-2 combines with J gene TRBJ2-5; 10 bases match TRBD2. The ends lost 5 bases at V and 5 bases at J; junction bases unmatched: 8. The CDR3 contains 15 residues. Germline CDR1 SGHTA, CDR2 FQGNSA. The CDR3 here is CASSRTKREGETQYF. The DNA of the CDR3 is TGTGCCAGCAGCCGGACGAAGCGGGAGGGGGAGACCCAGTACTTC.

This chain connects TRBV7-3 to TRBJ2-3, with TRBD2 matching over 7 bases. Germline CDR1 is SGHTA and CDR2 is FQGTGA. This CDR3 is 16 amino acids long. The ends lost 1 base at V and 5 bases at J; junction bases unmatched: 9. The CDR3 region is CASSLNLVGGGDTQYF. CDR3 coding DNA: TGTGCCAGCAGCTTAAACCTAGTGGGGGGGGGAGATACGCAGTATTTT.

This clonotype was seen many times. This chain uses TRBV5-6 with TRBJ2-2; D remains unclear. The CDR3 spans 14 residues. CDR1 and CDR2 from the germline V gene are SGHDT and YYEEEE. The V end was cut by 6 bases, the J end by 0 bases, with 9 bases between. CDR3 nucleotide sequence: TGTGCCAGCACCCTGGAGCCGAACACCGGGGAGCTGTTTTTT. Its protein is CASTLEPNTGELFF.

There are many counts of this clonotype. V and J are TRBV7-2 and TRBJ1-2, with 9 bases matching TRBD1. CDR1 is SGHTA, CDR2 FQGNSA, per germline. The CDR3 is made up of 17 amino acids. V shed 0 bases, J shed 4 bases, and the junction held 9 bases outside the gene matches. The CDR3: CASSLAPGQGRVYGYTF. CDR3 bases: TGTGCCAGCAGCTTAGCGCCGGGACAGGGAAGAGTCTATGGCTACACCTTC.

The genes are TRBV6-4 and TRBJ2-3; 9 bases match TRBD1. The CDR3 is 14 amino acids. The ends lost 4 bases at V and 4 bases at J; junction bases unmatched: 3. In germline, CDR1 is MRHNA, CDR2 SNTAGT. CDR3 in amino acids: CASSGQGGADTQYF. The DNA for the CDR3 is TGTGCCAGCAGTGGACAGGGGGGCGCAGATACGCAGTATTTT.